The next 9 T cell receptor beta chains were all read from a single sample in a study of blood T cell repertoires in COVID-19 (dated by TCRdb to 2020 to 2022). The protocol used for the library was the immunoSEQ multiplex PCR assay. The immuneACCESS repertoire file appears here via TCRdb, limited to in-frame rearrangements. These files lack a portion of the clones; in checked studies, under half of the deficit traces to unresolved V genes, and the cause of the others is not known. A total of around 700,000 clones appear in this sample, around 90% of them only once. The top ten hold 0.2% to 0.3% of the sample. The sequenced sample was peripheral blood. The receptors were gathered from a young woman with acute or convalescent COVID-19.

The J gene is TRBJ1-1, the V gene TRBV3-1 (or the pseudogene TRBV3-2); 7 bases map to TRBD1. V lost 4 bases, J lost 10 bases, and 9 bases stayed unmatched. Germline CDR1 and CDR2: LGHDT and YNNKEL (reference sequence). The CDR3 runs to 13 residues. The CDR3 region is CASSRGQVPRAFF. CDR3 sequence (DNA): TGTGCCAGCAGCCGCGGACAGGTCCCTAGAGCTTTCTTT.

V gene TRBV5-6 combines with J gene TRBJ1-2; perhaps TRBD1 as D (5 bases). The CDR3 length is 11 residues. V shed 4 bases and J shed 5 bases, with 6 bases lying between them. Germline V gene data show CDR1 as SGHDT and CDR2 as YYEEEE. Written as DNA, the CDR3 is TGTGCCAGCAGCCACAGGTATGGCTACACCTTC. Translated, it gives CASSHRYGYTF.

CDR3 in DNA: TGTGCCAGCAATGGGGACAGAAGATCACCCCTCCACTTT. Its protein is CASNGDRRSPLHF. This sequence joins TRBV28 and TRBJ1-6, with 7 bases aligning to TRBD1. With V trimmed by 7 bases and J by 10 bases, 7 bases remained unmatched. The CDR3 extends over 13 amino acids. The germline gives CDR1 MDHEN, CDR2 SYDVKM.

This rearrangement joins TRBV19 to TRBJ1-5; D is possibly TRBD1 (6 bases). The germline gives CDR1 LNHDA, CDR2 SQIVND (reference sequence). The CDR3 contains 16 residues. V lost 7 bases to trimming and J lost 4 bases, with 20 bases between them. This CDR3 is CASKETGNNWNQPQHF. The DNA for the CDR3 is TGTGCCAGTAAAGAAACAGGGAATAATTGGAATCAGCCCCAGCATTTT. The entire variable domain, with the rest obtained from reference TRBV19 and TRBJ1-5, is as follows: DGGITQSPKYLFRKEGQNVTLSCEQNLNHDAMYWYRQDPGQGLRLIYYSQIVNDFQKGDIAEGYSVSREKKESFPLTVTSAQKNPTAFYLCASKETGNNWNQPQHFGDGTRLSIL.

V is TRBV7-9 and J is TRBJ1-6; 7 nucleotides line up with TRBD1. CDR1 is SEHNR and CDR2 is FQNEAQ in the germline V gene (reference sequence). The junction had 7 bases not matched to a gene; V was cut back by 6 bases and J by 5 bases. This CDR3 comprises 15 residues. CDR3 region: CASSSGQADNSPLHF. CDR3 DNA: TGTGCCAGCAGTTCCGGACAGGCCGATAATTCACCCCTCCACTTT.

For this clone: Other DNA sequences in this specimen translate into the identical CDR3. The DNA for the CDR3 is TGTGCCAGCAGCCTAGGGGGGGACTATGGCTACACCTTC. Its translation: CASSLGGDYGYTF. V is TRBV5-6 and J is TRBJ1-2; D may be TRBD1 (6 bases). The germline CDR1 and CDR2 sequences are SGHDT and YYEEEE. Trimming removed 4 bases from V and 3 bases from J, with 10 bases in between. The CDR3 covers 13 residues.

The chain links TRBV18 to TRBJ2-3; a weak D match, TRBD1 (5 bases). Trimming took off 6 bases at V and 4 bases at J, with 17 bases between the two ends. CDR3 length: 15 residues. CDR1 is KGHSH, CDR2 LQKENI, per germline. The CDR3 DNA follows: TGTGCCAGCTCCCCTCTCCGGGTAGGGGCAGATACGCAGTATTTT. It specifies CASSPLRVGADTQYF.

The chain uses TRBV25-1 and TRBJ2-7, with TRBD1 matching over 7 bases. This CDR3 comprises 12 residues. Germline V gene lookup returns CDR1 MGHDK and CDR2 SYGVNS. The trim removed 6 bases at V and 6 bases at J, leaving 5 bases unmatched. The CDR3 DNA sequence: TGTGCCAGCAGGGGGGACAGTTTCGAGCAGTACTTC. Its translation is CASRGDSFEQYF.

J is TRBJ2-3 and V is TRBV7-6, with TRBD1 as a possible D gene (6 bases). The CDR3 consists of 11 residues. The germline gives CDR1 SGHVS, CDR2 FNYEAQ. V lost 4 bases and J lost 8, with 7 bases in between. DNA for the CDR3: TGTGCCAGCAGCTCACAGGGTACGCAGTATTTT. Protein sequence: CASSSQGTQYF. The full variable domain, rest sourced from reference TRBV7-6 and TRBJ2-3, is GAGVSQSPRYKVTKRGQDVALRCDPISGHVSLYWYRQALGQGPEFLTYFNYEAQQDKSGLPNDRFSAERPEGSISTLTIQRTEQRDSAMYRCASSSQGTQYFGPGTRLTVL.